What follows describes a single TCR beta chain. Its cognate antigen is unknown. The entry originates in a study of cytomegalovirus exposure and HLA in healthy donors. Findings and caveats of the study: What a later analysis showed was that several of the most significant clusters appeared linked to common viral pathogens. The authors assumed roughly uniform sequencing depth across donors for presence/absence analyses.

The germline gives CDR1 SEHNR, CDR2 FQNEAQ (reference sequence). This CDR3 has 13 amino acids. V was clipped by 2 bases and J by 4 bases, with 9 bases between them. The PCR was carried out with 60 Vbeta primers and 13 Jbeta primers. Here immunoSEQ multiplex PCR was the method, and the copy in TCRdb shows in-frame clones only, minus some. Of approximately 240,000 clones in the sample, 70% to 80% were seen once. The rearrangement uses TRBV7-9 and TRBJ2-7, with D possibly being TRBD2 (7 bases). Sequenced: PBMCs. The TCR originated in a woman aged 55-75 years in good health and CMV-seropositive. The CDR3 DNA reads TGTGCCAGCAGCTTAAGGGGGGGTTACGAGCAGTACTTC. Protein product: CASSLRGGYEQYF.